Below, 30 T cell receptor beta chains from the same sample are listed, as sequenced in a study of T cell responses to AZD1222 COVID-19 vaccine. Assay used: immunoSEQ multiplex PCR; TCRdb lists only in-frame clones, some missing. This sample has around 61,000 clones, with approximately 85% found just once. Sequencing used peripheral blood, obtained on day 0 of AZD1222 vaccination. Receptors originate from an adult in good health.

The chain couples TRBV28 to TRBJ1-1; D possibly corresponds to TRBD1 (5 bases). The CDR3 loop spans 13 amino acids. Germline CDR1 MDHEN, CDR2 SYDVKM. V was shortened by 11 bases and J by 0 bases, with 13 bases between the two germline ends. The CDR3, as DNA: TGTGCCCTTGCAGGGAAATTGAACACTGAAGCTTTCTTT. Residues: CALAGKLNTEAFF.

The chain recombines TRBV5-1 with TRBJ2-1, with 8 positions matching TRBD2. Germline values: CDR1 SGHRS, CDR2 YFSETQ. CDR3 length equals 14 residues. The trim removed 4 bases at V and 6 bases at J, leaving 6 bases unmatched. CDR3 DNA sequence: TGCGCCAGCAGCAAGACCGGGACTAGCAATGAGCAGTTCTTC. This codes for CASSKTGTSNEQFF.

The chain links TRBV2 to TRBJ2-4; D unclear. The CDR3 totals 16 residues. Between the trimmed V and J ends, which lost 2 bases and 1 base, there was a span of 12 bases. CDR1 and CDR2 (germline): SNHLY, FYNNEI. This chain's CDR3 is CASSERWLGAKNIQYF. DNA of the CDR3: TGTGCCAGCAGTGAAAGATGGCTTGGGGCCAAAAACATTCAGTACTTC.

This chain uses TRBV7-9 with TRBJ1-3; tentatively, D is TRBD1 (6 bases). The V gene lost 5 bases and the J gene lost 5 bases, with 10 bases spanning the gap. This CDR3 spans 13 amino acids. The germline V gene encodes CDR1 SEHNR and CDR2 FQNEAQ (reference sequence). CDR3 amino acids: CASSLQGRNTIYF. The CDR3 region has the DNA TGTGCCAGCAGCCTCCAGGGGAGAAACACCATATATTTT.

V usage is TRBV2 and J usage is TRBJ2-1, with 8 positions matching TRBD2. With 7 bases clipped from V and 3 bases from J, the junction kept 5 bases outside the gene matches. This CDR3 has 14 amino acids. Germline V gene data show CDR1 as SNHLY and CDR2 as FYNNEI. CDR3 coding DNA: TGTGCCAGCATCGACGGGGGGGTCTACAATGAGCAGTTCTTC. Translation gives CASIDGGVYNEQFF.

The chain couples TRBV20-1 to TRBJ1-2, with no clear D. Germline CDR1 reads DFQATT; CDR2 reads SNEGSKA (reference sequence). Trimming left V 3 bases short and J 10 bases short, with 9 bases between. The CDR3 extends over 10 amino acids. The DNA for the CDR3 is TGCAGTGCTAGTATTAATACCTACACCTTC. Residues: CSASINTYTF.

The chain is built from TRBV4-2 and TRBJ2-7; 14 bases agree with TRBD2. The CDR3 totals 19 residues. Germline CDR1 is LGHNA and CDR2 is YNFKEQ. After removal of 0 bases from V and 3 bases from J, the junction contained 10 bases not matched to a gene. The CDR3 nucleotides read TGTGCCAGCAGCCAAGATCTTGGGACTAGCGGGGGCTACAGCTACGAGCAGTACTTC. Its protein product is CASSQDLGTSGGYSYEQYF.

The chain joins TRBV6-5 to TRBJ2-7; D may be TRBD1 (6 bases). The V gene lost 4 bases and the J gene lost 2 bases, with 9 bases spanning the gap. Germline V gives CDR1 MNHEY, CDR2 SVGAGI. The length of the CDR3 is 13 residues. CDR3 sequence reads: CASSFGQPYEQYF. DNA for the CDR3: TGTGCCAGCAGTTTCGGACAGCCCTACGAGCAGTACTTC.

The V gene is TRBV27, the J gene TRBJ2-1, with TRBD1 matching 7 bases. The CDR3 totals 13 residues. The trim removed 4 bases at V and 4 bases at J, leaving 1 base unmatched. Germline CDR1 is MNHEY and CDR2 is SMNVEV (reference sequence). CDR3 bases: TGTGCCAGCAGTTGGGGACAGTACAATGAGCAGTTCTTC. Protein product: CASSWGQYNEQFF.

The chain carries TRBV18 and TRBJ1-6, with 7 bases aligning to TRBD1. Germline V gene data show CDR1 as KGHSH and CDR2 as LQKENI. The CDR3 consists of 19 residues. J was trimmed by 0 bases and V by 1 base; bases with no gene match: 9. Here the CDR3 reads CASSPLPTTGSSYNSPLHF. The DNA of the CDR3 is TGTGCCAGCTCACCACTTCCGACGACAGGGAGCTCCTATAATTCACCCCTCCACTTT.

The chain uses TRBV11-1 and TRBJ1-2; D might be TRBD1 (6 bases). CDR3 size: 14 residues. The germline V and J ends were trimmed by 5 bases and 6 bases, with 16 bases remaining between them. From germline, CDR1 is SGHAT and CDR2 FQDESV (reference sequence). Written as DNA, the CDR3 is TGTGCCAGCAGCCTCACCACACGGGACAATGGCTACACCTTC. This codes for CASSLTTRDNGYTF.

The chain recombines TRBV6-5 with TRBJ2-3; TRBD2 might be the D (5 bases). Germline values: CDR1 MNHEY, CDR2 SVGAGI. The V gene lost 8 bases and the J gene lost 5 bases, with 20 bases spanning the gap. The length of the CDR3 is 15 residues. In nucleotides, the CDR3 is TGTGCCAGCCATTTGAGGGTCTCGGTCGGAGATACGCAGTATTTT. It specifies CASHLRVSVGDTQYF.

CDR3 bases: TGTGCCAGCAGCCCGACAGGGGGCGAGGAGACCCAGTACTTC. Encoded protein: CASSPTGGEETQYF. The rearrangement uses TRBV7-3 and TRBJ2-5; 10 nucleotides agree with TRBD1. The V and J ends lost 5 bases and 5 bases, in that order; junction bases with no gene match: 5. The CDR3 contains 14 residues. The germline gives CDR1 SGHTA, CDR2 FQGTGA.

The rearrangement uses TRBV3-1 (or the pseudogene TRBV3-2) and TRBJ1-4; D gene ambiguous. Trimming pared 0 bases from V and 3 bases from J, leaving 8 bases between. Germline V gene lookup returns CDR1 LGHDT and CDR2 YNNKEL (reference sequence). The CDR3 spans 15 residues. The CDR3 region has the DNA TGTGCCAGCAGCCAAGATGGTCAGTCTAATGAAAAACTGTTTTTT. Its protein is CASSQDGQSNEKLFF.

The chain has TRBV5-1 and TRBJ1-5; D is ambiguous. The ends were cut back, 0 bases at V and 3 bases at J, with 10 bases in the middle. The CDR3 length is 15 residues. In germline, CDR1 is SGHRS, CDR2 YFSETQ. CDR3 sequence reads: CASSLAGGNNQPQHF. As DNA, the CDR3 is TGCGCCAGCAGCTTGGCCGGAGGGAACAATCAGCCCCAGCATTTT.

V and J are TRBV18 and TRBJ1-2; D may be TRBD1 (6 bases). V lost 3 bases to trimming and J lost 4 bases, with 15 bases between them. The CDR3 totals 15 residues. Germline lookup yields CDR1 KGHSH and CDR2 LQKENI. CDR3 DNA: TGTGCCAGCTCACCCTCGGACAGCAGGGGCTATGGCTACACCTTC. It specifies CASSPSDSRGYGYTF.

The gene calls are TRBV28 and TRBJ1-1; D possibly corresponds to TRBD1 (5 bases). The CDR3 has 15 amino acids. Germline loops: CDR1 MDHEN, CDR2 SYDVKM. Deletions cut 6 bases from V and 5 bases from J, with 19 bases between. The CDR3 reads CASRGGGELGTEAFF. Written as DNA, the CDR3 is TGTGCCAGCAGGGGGGGAGGGGAATTGGGGACTGAAGCTTTCTTT.

The J gene is TRBJ1-5, the V gene TRBV4-2, with D possibly TRBD1 on 5 matching bases. V lost 1 base and J lost 8, with 18 bases in between. The CDR3 runs 16 residues. Germline V gene lookup returns CDR1 LGHNA and CDR2 YNFKEQ. CDR3 nucleotides: TGTGCCAGCAGCCAAGTTTTTGGGGCAGGGTTGGAGCCCCAGCATTTT. Its protein product is CASSQVFGAGLEPQHF.

The genes are TRBV7-9 and TRBJ1-4; D possibly corresponds to TRBD1 (5 bases). This CDR3 has 12 residues. Germline-derived CDR1 and CDR2 are SEHNR and FQNEAQ (reference sequence). V gave up 5 bases and J gave up 14 bases, with 15 bases separating them. The DNA for the CDR3 is TGTGCCAGCAGCCAGGGCGGAGGGTCGCTGTTTTTT. Its protein is CASSQGGGSLFF.

This clone was observed a handful of times. The J gene is TRBJ2-7, the V gene TRBV7-9; 7 bases are shared with TRBD1. CDR1 is SEHNR, CDR2 FQNEAQ, per germline (reference sequence). CDR3 length equals 12 residues. J lost 5 bases, V lost 5 bases, and 3 bases had no gene match. CDR3 in amino acids: CASSRTGNEQYF. The CDR3 DNA sequence: TGTGCCAGCAGCCGGACAGGAAACGAGCAGTACTTC.

The chain carries TRBV19 and TRBJ1-6; 7 bases are a match to TRBD1. Losses at the gene ends were 8 bases for V and 9 bases for J; bases not matched to a gene: 7. The CDR3 covers 13 residues. The germline V gene encodes CDR1 LNHDA and CDR2 SQIVND (reference sequence). The CDR3 DNA reads TGTGCCAGTGCGAGACAGGGAAGTTCACCCCTCCACTTT. This encodes CASARQGSSPLHF. Looking up the rest from reference TRBV19 and TRBJ1-6 gives the full variable domain: DGGITQSPKYLFRKEGQNVTLSCEQNLNHDAMYWYRQDPGQGLRLIYYSQIVNDFQKGDIAEGYSVSREKKESFPLTVTSAQKNPTAFYLCASARQGSSPLHFGNGTRLTVT.

J is TRBJ1-1 and V is TRBV27; D is unresolved. The length of the CDR3 is 15 residues. V dropped 2 bases and J dropped 1 base, with 11 bases sitting between them. Germline V gene lookup returns CDR1 MNHEY and CDR2 SMNVEV (reference sequence). CDR3 sequence reads: CASSLNRRENTEAFF. In DNA form, the CDR3 reads TGTGCCAGCAGTTTAAATAGAAGGGAGAACACTGAAGCTTTCTTT.

The rearrangement uses TRBV11-2 and TRBJ1-1; 8 positions match TRBD1. This CDR3 is 16 amino acids long. The trim removed 3 bases at V and 3 bases at J, leaving 9 bases unmatched. The germline V gene encodes CDR1 SGHAT and CDR2 FQNNGV. The DNA for the CDR3 is TGTGCCAGCAGCTTTGGCAGGGGGCGTATCGACACTGAAGCTTTCTTT. Its translation: CASSFGRGRIDTEAFF.

This clone showed up just once. This chain joins TRBV14 and TRBJ2-3, with 7 bases matching TRBD2. CDR1 is SGHDN, CDR2 FVKESK, per germline. The CDR3 is 17 residues long. After removal of 2 bases from V and 3 bases from J, the junction contained 11 bases not matched to a gene. CDR3 nucleotide sequence: TGTGCCAGCAGCCAAAGGACTAGATCGGTTGGGACAGATACGCAGTATTTT. As protein: CASSQRTRSVGTDTQYF.

The chain combines TRBV7-9 with TRBJ2-1; 11 bases match TRBD2. Germline CDR1 is SEHNR and CDR2 is FQNEAQ (reference sequence). The CDR3 has 15 amino acids. The junction had 5 bases not matched to a gene; V was cut back by 6 bases and J by 4 bases. The CDR3 here is CASSSGTSGYNEQFF. CDR3 DNA: TGTGCCAGCAGTTCCGGGACTAGCGGATACAATGAGCAGTTCTTC. The complete variable domain, with remaining parts taken from reference TRBV7-9 and TRBJ2-1, reads DTGVSQNPRHKITKRGQNVTFRCDPISEHNRLYWYRQTLGQGPEFLTYFQNEAQLEKSRLLSDRFSAERPKGSFSTLEIQRTEQGDSAMYLCASSSGTSGYNEQFFGPGTRLTVL.

This clone came up a few times. The CDR3 loop reads CATSPGQGYEQYF. DNA of the CDR3: TGTGCCACCAGCCCGGGACAGGGCTACGAGCAGTACTTC. The V and J genes are TRBV15 and TRBJ2-7, with 9 bases aligning to TRBD1. Germline V CDR1 and CDR2: LNHNV, YYDKDF (reference sequence). The CDR3 totals 13 residues. V lost 5 bases, J lost 3 bases, and 2 bases stayed unmatched.

The gene calls are TRBV4-2 and TRBJ1-6; D ambiguous. Germline V gene lookup returns CDR1 LGHNA and CDR2 YNFKEQ. This CDR3 region has 16 residues. Trimming stripped 3 bases from V and 7 bases from J, with 16 bases between. The chain's CDR3 is CASSHQPPVENSPLHF. CDR3 bases: TGTGCCAGCAGCCATCAGCCACCGGTGGAGAATTCACCCCTCCACTTT.

This clone was counted between two and nine times. The chain couples TRBV6-5 to TRBJ2-2; maybe TRBD1 (5 bases). Germline values: CDR1 MNHEY, CDR2 SVGAGI. V dropped 6 bases and J dropped 3 bases, with 14 bases sitting between them. The CDR3 is made up of 15 amino acids. The CDR3 nucleotides read TGTGCCAGCAGGGAGCAGGGTCGCTACACCGGGGAGCTGTTTTTT. Translation gives CASREQGRYTGELFF.

The chain carries TRBV25-1 and TRBJ2-1; D call uncertain. Trimming took off 7 bases at V and 5 bases at J, with 6 bases between the two ends. CDR1 is MGHDK and CDR2 is SYGVNS in the germline V gene. The CDR3 loop spans 11 amino acids. The CDR3, as DNA: TGTGCCAGCACCCGAAACAATGAGCAGTTCTTC. Translation: CASTRNNEQFF.

This chain uses TRBV19 with TRBJ2-3; 8 bases are a match to TRBD1. The V gene's germline CDR1 is LNHDA and CDR2 SQIVND (reference sequence). The CDR3 extends over 15 amino acids. Trimming cost V 6 bases and J 6 bases; bases outside gene matches: 11. CDR3 protein: CASSAWDRIEDTQYF. The CDR3 nucleotides are TGTGCCAGTAGCGCCTGGGACAGGATTGAGGATACGCAGTATTTT.